This T cell receptor (beta chain) was sequenced for a study of CD4 T cell repertoires in COVID-19. Background on the study: Relabeled CFSE-low cells, IL-2-expanded for about nine days, met spikes from other coronaviruses.

This table comes from immunoSEQ multiplex PCR, and its TCRdb copy is limited to in-frame clones, with some not included. The sample has several thousand clones, 80% to 90% seen once. Regarding the study as a whole: SARS-CoV and/or HKU1 spike cultures shared between roughly 7 and 25% of SARS-CoV-2 clonotypes.

The V gene's germline CDR1 is SGHRS and CDR2 YFSETQ. CDR3 size: 20 residues. Trimming cost V 4 bases and J 0 bases; bases outside gene matches: 17. These memory T cells were uncultured and sequenced directly after ex vivo isolation. Notes on this clone: Its antigen remains unknown.

This receptor was obtained from a human donor who had COVID-19. The chain carries TRBV5-1 and TRBJ2-4; 9 positions agree with TRBD2. The sample here was effector memory CD4+ T cells from blood, taken before the COVID-19 pandemic. Here the CDR3 DNA reads TGCGCCAGCAGCCCCGGGGGTAGCGGGAGTGGCGCACTAGCCAAAAACATTCAGTACTTC. It translates to CASSPGGSGSGALAKNIQYF.